This is a list of T cell receptor beta chains from one sample in a study of OX40 agonist ivuxolimab in advanced cancers. Here immunoSEQ multiplex PCR was the method, and the copy in TCRdb shows in-frame clones only, minus some. The table has over 15,000 clones, about 80% seen once. This material consisted of CD4+ or CD8+ T cells sorted from blood, taken in a trial of the OX40 agonist ivuxolimab. Receptors originate from an adult with an advanced solid tumor such as melanoma, head and neck, liver or kidney cancer. The CDR3 runs from the conserved cysteine through the conserved F or W. Fields, in order: V gene, D gene, clone size, J gene, CDR3 protein, CDR3 DNA. D genes are given only for firm matches. Expanded clones are given a class, and other clones once, few, many or no size at all.

V gene: TRBV28; D gene: TRBD2; clone size: -; J gene: TRBJ2-4; CDR3 protein: CASQKKLATGKNIQYF; CDR3 DNA: TGTGCCAGCCAGAAGAAACTAGCGACTGGCAAAAACATTCAGTACTTC
V gene: TRBV25-1; D gene: -; clone size: -; J gene: TRBJ2-5; CDR3 protein: CASRDIHGTETQYF; CDR3 DNA: TGTGCCAGCAGAGACATACATGGGACGGAGACCCAGTACTTC
V gene: TRBV4-1; D gene: -; clone size: -; J gene: TRBJ2-3; CDR3 protein: CASSQSGASTDTQYF; CDR3 DNA: TGCGCCAGCAGCCAATCCGGTGCTAGCACAGATACGCAGTATTTT
V gene: TRBV6-5; D gene: TRBD1; clone size: few; J gene: TRBJ1-2; CDR3 protein: CASSYSTGINYGYTF; CDR3 DNA: TGTGCCAGCAGTTACTCGACAGGGATTAACTATGGCTACACCTTC
V gene: TRBV5-5; D gene: TRBD2; clone size: -; J gene: TRBJ2-1; CDR3 protein: CASSLGVAGVYNEQFF; CDR3 DNA: TGTGCCAGCAGCTTGGGAGTTGCGGGAGTTTACAATGAGCAGTTCTTC
V gene: TRBV7-2; D gene: -; clone size: -; J gene: TRBJ2-7; CDR3 protein: CASSLDPLRSYEQYF; CDR3 DNA: TGTGCCAGCAGCTTAGACCCCCTTAGGTCCTACGAGCAGTACTTC
V gene: TRBV5-1; D gene: TRBD1; clone size: once; J gene: TRBJ1-1; CDR3 protein: CASSSTGANTEAFF; CDR3 DNA: TGCGCCAGCAGCTCGACAGGGGCCAACACTGAAGCTTTCTTT
V gene: TRBV4-1; D gene: TRBD2; clone size: -; J gene: TRBJ2-3; CDR3 protein: CASSQQPSGAGGLTDTQYF; CDR3 DNA: TGCGCCAGCAGCCAACAACCCAGCGGTGCGGGGGGGCTCACAGATACGCAGTATTTT
V gene: TRBV4-3; D gene: TRBD2; clone size: few; J gene: TRBJ2-3; CDR3 protein: CASSQDGLAGRTDTQYF; CDR3 DNA: TGCGCCAGCAGCCAAGATGGACTAGCGGGTCGCACAGATACGCAGTATTTT
V gene: TRBV6-5; D gene: TRBD2; clone size: -; J gene: TRBJ2-7; CDR3 protein: CASNAVGGRAYEQYF; CDR3 DNA: TGTGCCAGCAATGCCGTAGGCGGGAGGGCCTACGAGCAGTACTTC
V gene: TRBV11-3; D gene: -; clone size: few; J gene: TRBJ2-1; CDR3 protein: CASSLTRQSNEQFF; CDR3 DNA: TGTGCCAGCAGCTTAACTAGACAGAGCAATGAGCAGTTCTTC
V gene: TRBV27; D gene: TRBD2; clone size: -; J gene: TRBJ2-1; CDR3 protein: CASSSAGLAGSSYNEQFF; CDR3 DNA: TGTGCCAGCAGTTCGGCCGGACTAGCGGGGAGCTCCTACAATGAGCAGTTCTTC
V gene: TRBV18; D gene: -; clone size: -; J gene: TRBJ2-6; CDR3 protein: CASSPQGGQTLSGANVLTF; CDR3 DNA: TGTGCCAGCTCACCCCAGGGGGGACAGACCCTCTCTGGGGCCAACGTCCTGACTTTC
V gene: TRBV7-2; D gene: -; clone size: -; J gene: TRBJ1-5; CDR3 protein: CASSLDGQPQHF; CDR3 DNA: TGTGCCAGCAGCTTAGACGGACAGCCCCAGCATTTT
V gene: TRBV11-2; D gene: TRBD2; clone size: -; J gene: TRBJ2-3; CDR3 protein: CASRRLAGGTDTQYF; CDR3 DNA: TGTGCCAGCAGAAGACTAGCGGGAGGAACAGATACGCAGTATTTT
V gene: TRBV27; D gene: -; clone size: once; J gene: TRBJ2-7; CDR3 protein: CASSWTSNYEQYF; CDR3 DNA: TGTGCCAGCAGTTGGACATCCAACTACGAGCAGTACTTC
V gene: TRBV19; D gene: -; clone size: -; J gene: TRBJ2-2; CDR3 protein: CASNRQVNTGELFF; CDR3 DNA: TGTGCCAGTAATAGGCAAGTGAACACCGGGGAGCTGTTTTTT
V gene: TRBV7-2; D gene: -; clone size: -; J gene: TRBJ1-2; CDR3 protein: CASRPYTDYGYTF; CDR3 DNA: TGTGCCAGCCGTCCCTATACAGATTATGGCTACACCTTC
V gene: TRBV4-1; D gene: TRBD1; clone size: -; J gene: TRBJ1-5; CDR3 protein: CASSASGTGFNQPQHF; CDR3 DNA: TGCGCCAGCAGCGCATCCGGGACAGGATTCAATCAGCCCCAGCATTTT
V gene: TRBV30; D gene: TRBD2; clone size: few; J gene: TRBJ2-7; CDR3 protein: CAWRPGGGLYEQYF; CDR3 DNA: TGTGCCTGGAGGCCGGGGGGGGGCCTCTACGAGCAGTACTTC
V gene: TRBV2; D gene: -; clone size: -; J gene: TRBJ2-7; CDR3 protein: CASSDLGAAYEQYF; CDR3 DNA: TGTGCCAGCAGTGATTTGGGGGCGGCCTACGAGCAGTACTTC
V gene: TRBV28; D gene: -; clone size: few; J gene: TRBJ1-1; CDR3 protein: CASSLVGRRTEAFF; CDR3 DNA: TGTGCCAGCAGTTTGGTGGGTCGGAGAACTGAAGCTTTCTTT
V gene: TRBV5-3; D gene: TRBD2; clone size: -; J gene: TRBJ2-3; CDR3 protein: CARSRPRGGSGGTDTQYF; CDR3 DNA: TGTGCCAGAAGCCGCCCCCGGGGGGGTAGCGGGGGGACAGATACGCAGTATTTT
V gene: TRBV28; D gene: -; clone size: -; J gene: TRBJ1-1; CDR3 protein: CASSFGNTEAFF; CDR3 DNA: TGTGCCAGCAGTTTCGGGAACACTGAAGCTTTCTTT
V gene: TRBV7-2; D gene: -; clone size: -; J gene: TRBJ2-4; CDR3 protein: CASRGGSAKNIQYF; CDR3 DNA: TGTGCCAGCAGAGGCGGATCAGCCAAAAACATTCAGTACTTC
V gene: TRBV28; D gene: -; clone size: once; J gene: TRBJ2-2; CDR3 protein: CASSGGTNTGELFF; CDR3 DNA: TGTGCCAGCAGTGGAGGGACGAACACCGGGGAGCTGTTTTTT
V gene: TRBV1; D gene: -; clone size: -; J gene: TRBJ1-5; CDR3 protein: CTSNPGGNSNQPQHF; CDR3 DNA: TGCACCAGCAACCCAGGAGGGAATAGCAATCAGCCCCAGCATTTT
V gene: TRBV5-4; D gene: -; clone size: -; J gene: TRBJ2-5; CDR3 protein: CASSLRLGPQETQYF; CDR3 DNA: TGCGCCAGCAGCCTTCGACTGGGACCCCAAGAGACCCAGTACTTC
V gene: TRBV2; D gene: TRBD2; clone size: -; J gene: TRBJ2-1; CDR3 protein: CASSEHTLAGGRDEQFF; CDR3 DNA: TGTGCCAGCAGTGAACATACCCTAGCGGGAGGCCGGGATGAGCAGTTCTTC
V gene: TRBV27; D gene: TRBD1; clone size: -; J gene: TRBJ2-7; CDR3 protein: CASGMAEGQNFFYEQYF; CDR3 DNA: TGTGCCAGCGGAATGGCAGAGGGACAGAATTTTTTCTACGAGCAGTACTTC
V gene: TRBV5-1; D gene: TRBD1; clone size: -; J gene: TRBJ1-5; CDR3 protein: CASSPGTGGGGQPQHF; CDR3 DNA: TGCGCCAGCAGCCCGGGAACAGGGGGCGGGGGTCAGCCCCAGCATTTT
V gene: TRBV18; D gene: -; clone size: -; J gene: TRBJ1-5; CDR3 protein: CASSPNANSNQPQHF; CDR3 DNA: TGTGCCAGCTCACCAAACGCTAATAGCAATCAGCCCCAGCATTTT
V gene: TRBV7-8; D gene: -; clone size: -; J gene: TRBJ1-1; CDR3 protein: CASSTQGIEAFF; CDR3 DNA: TGTGCCAGCAGCACCCAGGGTATTGAAGCTTTCTTT
V gene: TRBV29-1; D gene: -; clone size: -; J gene: TRBJ1-4; CDR3 protein: CSVGMGGSEKLFF; CDR3 DNA: TGCAGCGTTGGGATGGGAGGTTCGGAAAAACTGTTTTTT
V gene: TRBV4-3; D gene: TRBD2; clone size: once; J gene: TRBJ2-1; CDR3 protein: CASSQGTSGYNEQFF; CDR3 DNA: TGCGCCAGCAGCCAGGGGACTAGCGGGTACAATGAGCAGTTCTTC
V gene: TRBV5-1; D gene: -; clone size: -; J gene: TRBJ2-7; CDR3 protein: CASKDSGEQYF; CDR3 DNA: TGCGCCAGCAAGGACTCGGGCGAGCAGTACTTC
V gene: TRBV7-2; D gene: TRBD1; clone size: -; J gene: TRBJ1-3; CDR3 protein: CASSLAGTVSTGNTIYF; CDR3 DNA: TGTGCCAGCAGCTTAGCTGGGACAGTTAGCACTGGAAACACCATATATTTT
V gene: TRBV7-2; D gene: -; clone size: -; J gene: TRBJ2-1; CDR3 protein: CASSPPPEYNEQFF; CDR3 DNA: TGTGCCAGCAGCCCCCCTCCGGAGTACAATGAGCAGTTCTTC
V gene: TRBV11-2; D gene: -; clone size: -; J gene: TRBJ2-5; CDR3 protein: CASSLVDGSLLETQYF; CDR3 DNA: TGTGCCAGCAGCTTAGTCGACGGTAGCTTGTTGGAGACCCAGTACTTC
V gene: TRBV7-2; D gene: -; clone size: -; J gene: TRBJ2-3; CDR3 protein: CASSLVKGGGDTQYF; CDR3 DNA: TGTGCCAGCAGCTTAGTAAAGGGGGGTGGAGATACGCAGTATTTT
V gene: TRBV6-6; D gene: -; clone size: once; J gene: TRBJ1-3; CDR3 protein: CASRSAGAGNTIYF; CDR3 DNA: TGTGCCAGCAGATCCGCAGGGGCTGGAAACACCATATATTTT
V gene: TRBV12-2; D gene: -; clone size: -; J gene: TRBJ2-7; CDR3 protein: CASRLVPRTSGAYEQYF; CDR3 DNA: TGTGCAAGTCGCTTAGTGCCCCGGACTAGCGGCGCCTACGAGCAGTACTTC
V gene: TRBV27; D gene: -; clone size: -; J gene: TRBJ1-5; CDR3 protein: CASSRDTNSNQPQHF; CDR3 DNA: TGTGCCAGCAGTCGGGACACTAATAGCAATCAGCCCCAGCATTTT
V gene: TRBV6-1; D gene: -; clone size: once; J gene: TRBJ2-2; CDR3 protein: CASWGRRTGELFF; CDR3 DNA: TGTGCCAGCTGGGGACGTAGGACCGGGGAGCTGTTTTTT
V gene: TRBV27; D gene: -; clone size: once; J gene: TRBJ2-5; CDR3 protein: CASSLSQRVQETQYF; CDR3 DNA: TGTGCCAGCAGTTTATCCCAGCGAGTACAAGAGACCCAGTACTTC
V gene: TRBV6-1; D gene: -; clone size: -; J gene: TRBJ1-4; CDR3 protein: CASSEELLFF; CDR3 DNA: TGTGCCAGCAGTGAAGAGTTACTGTTTTTT
V gene: TRBV12-1; D gene: -; clone size: -; J gene: TRBJ1-5; CDR3 protein: CASVFVGIYSNQPQHF; CDR3 DNA: TGTGCCAGCGTATTCGTAGGGATATATAGCAATCAGCCCCAGCATTTT
V gene: TRBV6-6; D gene: -; clone size: -; J gene: TRBJ2-7; CDR3 protein: CASSLHSTGAYEQYF; CDR3 DNA: TGTGCCAGCAGCTTACACTCCACTGGTGCCTACGAGCAGTACTTC
V gene: TRBV5-1; D gene: TRBD2; clone size: -; J gene: TRBJ2-3; CDR3 protein: CASSLYAGVTDTQYF; CDR3 DNA: TGCGCCAGCAGCTTGTACGCGGGAGTAACAGATACGCAGTATTTT
V gene: TRBV5-1; D gene: -; clone size: -; J gene: TRBJ1-3; CDR3 protein: CASSQTGAWGNTIYF; CDR3 DNA: TGCGCCAGCAGCCAGACGGGGGCGTGGGGAAACACCATATATTTT
V gene: TRBV7-2; D gene: -; clone size: -; J gene: TRBJ2-3; CDR3 protein: CASSLFGENTDTQYF; CDR3 DNA: TGTGCCAGCAGCTTGTTCGGGGAGAACACAGATACGCAGTATTTT